This TCR beta chain was obtained from a study of blood T cell repertoires in COVID-19. Study details: Collection of acute and convalescent COVID-19 samples took place in the United States, Italy and Spain. PBMCs, B-cell-depleted T cells, or T cells provided the cDNA or gDNA that made up the material.

Original data processing: Amplification from reference gene primers served as the basis for estimated nucleated cell counts. Libraries were prepared by immunoSEQ multiplex PCR; TCRdb keeps only in-frame clonotypes and omits some of them. V and J calls plus clone size are reproduced from that table; the DNA served to infer D and trimming. The sample carries hundreds of thousands of clones, more than 70% recorded once. This clone has a single count. This receptor was identified in a woman aged 50 to 60 with acute or convalescent COVID-19. The sequenced sample was peripheral blood.

The CDR3 protein is CASSQGLADSYEQYF. CDR3 DNA: TGTGCCAGCAGCCAAGGGCTAGCGGACTCCTACGAGCAGTACTTC. The chain carries TRBV3-1 (or the pseudogene TRBV3-2) and TRBJ2-7; 7 bases align to TRBD2. CDR1 is LGHDT and CDR2 is YNNKEL in the germline V gene (reference sequence). The CDR3 has 15 residues. V lost 1 base, J lost 0 bases, and 3 bases stayed unmatched.